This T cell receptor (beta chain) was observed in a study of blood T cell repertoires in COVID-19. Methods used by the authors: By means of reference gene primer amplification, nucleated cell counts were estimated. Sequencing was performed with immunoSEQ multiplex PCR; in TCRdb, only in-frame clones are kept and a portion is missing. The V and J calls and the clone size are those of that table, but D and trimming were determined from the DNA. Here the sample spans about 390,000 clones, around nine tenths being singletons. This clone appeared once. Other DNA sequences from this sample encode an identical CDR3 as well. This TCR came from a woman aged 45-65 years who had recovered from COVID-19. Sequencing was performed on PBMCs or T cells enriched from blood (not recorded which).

The CDR3 DNA is TGTGCCAGTAGTATTTCAGGGAACACTGAAGCTTTCTTT. The encoded protein is CASSISGNTEAFF. The chain couples TRBV19 to TRBJ1-1; D unclear. The CDR3 extends over 13 amino acids. Trimming cost V 3 bases and J 1 base, with 6 bases left between them. CDR1 and CDR2 from the germline V gene are LNHDA and SQIVND (reference sequence).